One sample yielded the 22 T cell receptor beta chains listed below, sequenced in a study of OX40 agonist ivuxolimab in advanced cancers. The table came from immunoSEQ multiplex PCR; TCRdb's copy has only in-frame clones and leaves some out. Of under 70,000 clones listed, approximately 86% are singletons. This sample comprised CD4+ or CD8+ T cells sorted from blood, obtained in a trial of the OX40 agonist ivuxolimab. The source of these receptors is an adult with an advanced solid tumor such as melanoma, head and neck, liver or kidney cancer.

This clone was seen a single time. The V and J genes are TRBV6-6 and TRBJ1-4; D gene unclear. The CDR3 covers 11 residues. The ends were cut back, 7 bases at V and 4 bases at J, with 4 bases in the middle. Germline-derived CDR1 and CDR2 are MNHNY and SVGAGI (reference sequence). In DNA form, the CDR3 reads TGTGCCAGCAAGTTTAATGAAAAACTGTTTTTT. This encodes CASKFNEKLFF.

The V gene is TRBV11-2, the J gene TRBJ1-2; unclear D gene. In germline, CDR1 is SGHAT, CDR2 FQNNGV. The CDR3 contains 13 residues. Trimming left V 1 base short and J 2 bases short, with 5 bases between. The DNA for the CDR3 is TGTGCCAGCAGCTTAGGGATCAACTATGGCTACACCTTC. This sequence encodes CASSLGINYGYTF.

The chain couples TRBV5-1 to TRBJ2-1, with 7 bases matching TRBD2. The germline gives CDR1 SGHRS, CDR2 YFSETQ. CDR3 length: 15 residues. Losses at the gene ends were 6 bases for V and 2 bases for J; bases not matched to a gene: 8. The CDR3 spells CASTTGDYPYNEQFF. The CDR3 DNA is TGCGCCAGCACCACGGGGGACTATCCCTACAATGAGCAGTTCTTC.

This rearrangement joins TRBV2 to TRBJ2-5; 8 positions match TRBD2. The CDR3 runs to 15 residues. The germline gives CDR1 SNHLY, CDR2 FYNNEI. J gave up 2 bases and V 4 bases, and 6 bases lay outside the gene matches. CDR3 DNA: TGTGCCAGCAGTGCTGGCGGGGGGACTCAAGAGACCCAGTACTTC. Residues: CASSAGGGTQETQYF.

This chain uses TRBV15 with TRBJ2-1, with D possibly called TRBD1 or TRBD2 (5 bases each). V shed 5 bases and J shed 7 bases, with 12 bases lying between them. The length of the CDR3 is 13 residues. From germline, CDR1 is LNHNV and CDR2 YYDKDF (reference sequence). The CDR3 region has the DNA TGTGCCACCAGCCGGGACGGGCGGAATGAGCAGTTCTTC. Its protein is CATSRDGRNEQFF.

The chain has TRBV5-6 and TRBJ2-1; 7 bases are shared with TRBD1. The CDR3 sequence is 15 residues long. Germline assignment: CDR1 SGHDT and CDR2 YYEEEE. V was pared by 3 bases and J by 3 bases, with 6 bases of the junction left unmatched. The CDR3 nucleotides read TGTGCCAGCAGCTCCCCGGGACAGATCTACAATGAGCAGTTCTTC. It encodes CASSSPGQIYNEQFF.

The V call is TRBV7-3, the J call TRBJ1-5; no firm D call. Germline CDR1 SGHTA, CDR2 FQGTGA. V lost 4 bases, J lost 5 bases, and 6 bases lay in between. The CDR3 contains 12 residues. CDR3 sequence (DNA): TGTGCCAGCAGCTGGGGAGATCAGCCCCAGCATTTT. Translating it yields CASSWGDQPQHF.

The rearrangement links TRBV19 to TRBJ1-1, with D maybe TRBD1 (6 bases). The CDR3 spans 12 residues. Trimming took off 8 bases at V and 8 bases at J, with 15 bases between the two ends. The germline V gene has CDR1 LNHDA and CDR2 SQIVND (reference sequence). CDR3 loop: CASGQHPLEAFF. The DNA of the CDR3 is TGTGCCAGTGGACAGCACCCCCTAGAAGCTTTCTTT.

The sample holds a few counts of this clone. This chain uses TRBV4-1 with TRBJ1-1, with TRBD1 identical over 8 bases. The germline gives CDR1 MGHRA, CDR2 YSYEKL. Losses at the gene ends were 3 bases for V and 0 bases for J; bases not matched to a gene: 3. The CDR3 covers 15 residues. The CDR3 DNA is TGCGCCAGCAGCCAGCTACAGGGGGTGAACACTGAAGCTTTCTTT. Protein product: CASSQLQGVNTEAFF.

The gene calls are TRBV9 and TRBJ2-1; maybe TRBD2 (6 bases). V lost 4 bases, J lost 13 bases, and 18 bases lay in between. This CDR3 comprises 13 residues. Per the germline V gene, CDR1 is SGDLS and CDR2 is YYNGEE. The CDR3 reads CASSPGQGLVQFF. The CDR3 DNA is TGTGCCAGCAGCCCCGGGCAGGGACTCGTTCAGTTCTTC.

The gene calls are TRBV6-5 and TRBJ1-5; no clear D. Germline-derived CDR1 and CDR2 are MNHEY and SVGAGI. CDR3 length: 13 residues. The V end lost 6 bases, the J end lost 3 bases, and 9 bases lay between the germline ends. The CDR3 nucleotides are TGTGCCAGCAGCCCCGGTTACAATCAGCCCCAGCATTTT. It translates to CASSPGYNQPQHF.

V gene TRBV7-9 combines with J gene TRBJ2-3; D call uncertain. The CDR3 sequence is 12 residues long. CDR1 is SEHNR and CDR2 is FQNEAQ in the germline V gene (reference sequence). Trimming took off 4 bases at V and 3 bases at J, with 5 bases between the two ends. The CDR3 coding sequence is TGTGCCAGCAGCTACCGAACAGATACGCAGTATTTT. It is translated as CASSYRTDTQYF.

This chain uses TRBV5-6 with TRBJ2-3; D is perhaps TRBD1 or TRBD2 (5 bases each). The germline V gene encodes CDR1 SGHDT and CDR2 YYEEEE. The CDR3 loop spans 16 amino acids. V gave up 0 bases and J gave up 4 bases, with 15 bases separating them. This CDR3 is CASSLVLGVDADTQYF. DNA of the CDR3: TGTGCCAGCAGCTTGGTTCTGGGGGTTGATGCAGATACGCAGTATTTT.

The genes are TRBV19 and TRBJ2-1; 10 bases align to TRBD1. This CDR3 comprises 15 residues. V trimming: 5 bases; J trimming: 6 bases; junction bases outside the gene matches: 7. Germline CDR1 LNHDA, CDR2 SQIVND (reference sequence). CDR3 DNA sequence: TGTGCCAGTAGTCTGGACAGGGGGATCGGCAATGAGCAGTTCTTC. It encodes CASSLDRGIGNEQFF.

This chain joins TRBV11-2 and TRBJ2-5, with TRBD2 matching 15 bases. Per germline, CDR1 SGHAT and CDR2 FQNNGV. Unmatched junction bases numbered 10, after V lost 5 bases and J lost 0 bases. This CDR3 is 19 amino acids long. The CDR3 DNA reads TGTGCCAGCAGCCGATTCGGGACTAGCGGGGGGCCATACCAAGAGACCCAGTACTTC. Its protein is CASSRFGTSGGPYQETQYF.

The rearrangement joins TRBV4-2 to TRBJ2-5, with 8 bases that match TRBD1. Germline assignment: CDR1 LGHNA and CDR2 YNFKEQ. The CDR3 runs to 16 residues. V lost 2 bases, J lost 5 bases, and 10 bases stayed unmatched. The DNA of the CDR3 is TGTGCCAGCAGCCAAAGCACCGGGACAGGAGGGGAGACCCAGTACTTC. The encoded protein is CASSQSTGTGGETQYF.

The V gene is TRBV9, the J gene TRBJ2-5, with 8 bases matching TRBD1. V shed 4 bases, J shed 3 bases, and the junction held 11 bases outside the gene matches. Germline CDR1 is SGDLS and CDR2 is YYNGEE. The CDR3 has 16 residues. The CDR3 is CASSPDRAMVEETQYF. As DNA, the CDR3 is TGTGCCAGCAGCCCGGACAGGGCGATGGTTGAAGAGACCCAGTACTTC.

The chain carries TRBV5-6 and TRBJ2-4, with D possibly matching TRBD1 (6 bases). Germline values: CDR1 SGHDT, CDR2 YYEEEE. This CDR3 has 17 amino acids. V gave up 0 bases and J gave up 7 bases, with 20 bases separating them. CDR3 DNA sequence: TGTGCCAGCAGCTTGGTCGGGGTAGGGGGAGAGTTTAACATTCAGTACTTC. It yields the protein CASSLVGVGGEFNIQYF.

DNA of the CDR3: TGTGCCAGCAGCGTAGGTGGCAGCTCCTACGAGCAGTACTTC. This sequence encodes CASSVGGSSYEQYF. V gene TRBV9 combines with J gene TRBJ2-7; D gene unclear. The germline V and J ends were trimmed by 0 bases and 0 bases, with 7 bases remaining between them. Germline V gene lookup returns CDR1 SGDLS and CDR2 YYNGEE. The CDR3 sequence is 14 residues long.

The chain has TRBV10-3 and TRBJ2-7, with 7 bases identical to TRBD1. This CDR3 comprises 15 residues. The junction had 6 bases not matched to a gene; V was cut back by 3 bases and J by 1 base. Germline V gives CDR1 ENHRY, CDR2 SYGVKD. The CDR3, as DNA: TGTGCCATCAGTGATGACAAGGGACAGTCCTACGAGCAGTACTTC. Its translation: CAISDDKGQSYEQYF.

V and J are TRBV9 and TRBJ2-5, with D perhaps matching TRBD2 (6 bases). The V end was cut by 7 bases, the J end by 5 bases, with 21 bases between. Per the germline V gene, CDR1 is SGDLS and CDR2 is YYNGEE. The CDR3 has 15 amino acids. The CDR3 region has the DNA TGTGCCAGCTCCAACTCCGGGGTTGGAGGGGAGACCCAGTACTTC. It encodes CASSNSGVGGETQYF.

The V and J genes are TRBV5-1 and TRBJ1-1, with 7 bases that match TRBD1. The length of the CDR3 is 14 residues. Germline V gene data show CDR1 as SGHRS and CDR2 as YFSETQ. V lost 0 bases to trimming and J lost 5 bases; unmatched junction nucleotides: 4. The CDR3 loop reads CASSLGQGVTEAFF. The CDR3 nucleotides are TGCGCCAGCAGCTTGGGGCAGGGGGTTACTGAAGCTTTCTTT.